Listed below are T cell receptor beta chains from one sample, sequenced in a study of OX40 agonist ivuxolimab in advanced cancers. Measured with immunoSEQ multiplex PCR; TCRdb has only the in-frame clones, and not every one. The sample includes about 80,000 clones, approximately 84% of them seen just once. This material consisted of CD4+ or CD8+ T cells sorted from blood, taken in a trial of the OX40 agonist ivuxolimab. The receptor set was obtained from an adult with an advanced solid tumor such as melanoma, head and neck, liver or kidney cancer. CDR3s include the opening cysteine and the closing phenylalanine or tryptophan. D genes are given only for firm matches. Size is omitted from some rows. Given values are once, few, many or a class for expanded clones.

NA,TRBD1,TRBJ1-1,TRBV6-1,CAGRQGLNTEAFF,TGTGCCGGAAGACAGGGGTTGAACACTGAAGCTTTCTTT
NA,NA,TRBJ2-3,TRBV19,CASIASGTSTDTQYF,TGTGCCAGTATCGCTTCAGGGACCAGCACAGATACGCAGTATTTT
NA,NA,TRBJ1-1,TRBV29-1,CSVAPIGGNTEAFF,TGCAGCGTGGCCCCTATTGGCGGTAACACTGAAGCTTTCTTT
NA,NA,TRBJ2-6,TRBV5-1,CASALQFSGANVLTF,TGCGCCAGCGCTTTACAGTTCTCTGGGGCCAACGTCCTGACTTTC
NA,TRBD2,TRBJ2-3,TRBV2,CASGLAGGRASTDTQYF,TGTGCCAGCGGTCTAGCGGGAGGTCGTGCTAGCACAGATACGCAGTATTTT
NA,NA,TRBJ2-1,TRBV13,CASSDTGTRSLTEQFF,TGTGCCAGCAGCGATACCGGGACAAGATCCCTCACTGAGCAGTTCTTC
NA,NA,TRBJ1-5,TRBV9,CASSPPGSNQPQHF,TGTGCCAGCAGCCCCCCAGGGAGCAATCAGCCCCAGCATTTT
NA,NA,TRBJ2-7,TRBV11-2,CASSHSGRGDYEQYF,TGTGCCAGCAGCCACTCCGGGCGGGGAGACTACGAGCAGTACTTC
NA,NA,TRBJ1-1,TRBV7-8,CASSLAVTGAEAFF,TGTGCCAGCAGCTTGGCGGTAACAGGAGCTGAAGCTTTCTTT
few,TRBD1,TRBJ1-1,TRBV10-3,CAIMDREGTEAFF,TGTGCCATCATGGACAGGGAGGGTACTGAAGCTTTCTTT
once,NA,TRBJ1-1,TRBV4-1,CASSQVRYRKGGDSWNTEAFF,TGCGCCAGCAGCCAAGTCCGGTACCGAAAAGGGGGTGATTCGTGGAACACTGAAGCTTTCTTT
NA,NA,TRBJ2-2,TRBV5-1,CASRGGTGELFF,TGCGCCAGCAGAGGGGGGACCGGGGAGCTGTTTTTT
NA,NA,TRBJ1-1,TRBV7-8,CASSLAFTNTEAFF,TGTGCCAGCAGCTTAGCGTTCACGAACACTGAAGCTTTCTTT
NA,TRBD1,TRBJ1-5,TRBV4-2,CASSQRQGSNQPQHF,TGTGCCAGCAGCCAAAGACAGGGGAGCAATCAGCCCCAGCATTTT
NA,TRBD2,TRBJ2-3,TRBV5-1,CASSSTSGGYTDTQYF,TGCGCCAGCAGCTCGACTAGCGGGGGATACACAGATACGCAGTATTTT
NA,TRBD2,TRBJ2-3,TRBV19,CASSTGLAGTSTDTQYF,TGTGCCAGTAGTACGGGACTAGCGGGGACGAGCACAGATACGCAGTATTTT
NA,NA,TRBJ2-1,TRBV11-2,CASAKSGEGNEQFF,TGTGCCAGCGCTAAATCGGGTGAAGGCAATGAGCAGTTCTTC
NA,TRBD1,TRBJ1-1,TRBV5-4,CASSVLGGTGLGSTEAFF,TGTGCCAGCAGCGTCTTAGGGGGGACAGGGCTGGGATCTACTGAAGCTTTCTTT
NA,TRBD2,TRBJ2-3,TRBV5-6,CASSLEVSGRTDTQYF,TGTGCCAGCAGCTTGGAGGTTAGCGGGAGGACAGATACGCAGTATTTT
NA,TRBD1,TRBJ1-3,TRBV18,CASSPRQGESGNTIYF,TGTGCCAGCTCACCTCGACAGGGGGAGTCTGGAAACACCATATATTTT
NA,NA,TRBJ1-5,TRBV7-9,CASSSDNQPQHF,TGTGCCAGCAGCTCCGATAATCAGCCCCAGCATTTT
NA,TRBD2,TRBJ2-2,TRBV6-5,CASSYMLAGAGELFF,TGTGCCAGCAGTTACATGTTAGCGGGAGCCGGGGAGCTGTTTTTT
NA,TRBD1,TRBJ1-2,TRBV5-6,CASSLGPGGSYTF,TGTGCCAGCAGCTTGGGGCCAGGGGGCTCCTACACCTTC
NA,TRBD2,TRBJ2-5,TRBV28,CASWTSGYQETQYF,TGTGCCAGCTGGACTAGCGGGTACCAAGAGACCCAGTACTTC
NA,NA,TRBJ2-7,TRBV5-1,CASSWDSSYEQYF,TGCGCCAGCAGCTGGGACTCCTCCTACGAGCAGTACTTC
once,NA,TRBJ2-1,TRBV28,CASSLNNPTNEQFF,TGTGCCAGCAGTTTGAACAATCCTACAAATGAGCAGTTCTTC
NA,NA,TRBJ2-7,TRBV5-4,CASSSHPDSYEQYF,TGTGCCAGCAGCTCCCACCCCGACAGCTACGAGCAGTACTTC
NA,NA,TRBJ1-2,TRBV5-1,CASSFGVRDYTF,TGCGCCAGCAGCTTTGGGGTGCGGGACTACACCTTC
few,NA,TRBJ1-5,TRBV19,CAAGEGASNQPQHF,TGTGCCGCAGGAGAAGGGGCGAGCAATCAGCCCCAGCATTTT
few,NA,TRBJ1-1,TRBV30,CAWSAFLQAFF,TGTGCCTGGAGTGCCTTTCTTCAAGCTTTCTTT
NA,TRBD2,TRBJ2-5,TRBV2,CASRARLAQQETQYF,TGTGCCAGCAGAGCTAGACTAGCGCAACAAGAGACCCAGTACTTC
few,NA,TRBJ1-2,TRBV7-2,CASSLAQGGYGYTF,TGTGCCAGCAGCTTAGCGCAGGGAGGCTATGGCTACACCTTC
NA,NA,TRBJ2-3,TRBV5-4,CASSLPPTDTQYF,TGTGCCAGCAGCTTGCCCCCCACAGATACGCAGTATTTT
NA,NA,TRBJ1-4,TRBV7-2,CASRLIGGEKLFF,TGTGCCAGCAGGCTAATTGGTGGGGAAAAACTGTTTTTT
NA,TRBD2,TRBJ2-1,TRBV5-1,CASSLASGGRIINEQFF,TGCGCCAGCAGCTTGGCCAGCGGGGGGCGCATCATAAATGAGCAGTTCTTC
few,NA,TRBJ1-2,TRBV7-2,CASSLANGGYGYTF,TGTGCCAGCAGCTTAGCGAATGGGGGCTATGGCTACACCTTC
NA,NA,TRBJ2-2,TRBV7-9,CASSLAASPNTGELFF,TGTGCCAGCAGCTTAGCCGCCAGCCCGAACACCGGGGAGCTGTTTTTT
once,NA,TRBJ2-1,TRBV9,CASSVVNNEQFF,TGTGCCAGCAGCGTAGTCAACAATGAGCAGTTCTTC
NA,NA,TRBJ1-2,TRBV14,CASSQEPRRLSKAYYGYTF,TGTGCCAGCAGCCAAGAGCCCCGTCGGTTGTCCAAAGCCTACTATGGCTACACCTTC
NA,NA,TRBJ2-2,TRBV5-4,CASSLGQSNTGELFF,TGTGCCAGCAGCTTAGGGCAGTCGAACACCGGGGAGCTGTTTTTT
NA,NA,TRBJ1-5,TRBV7-2,CASSLGGQVNQPQHF,TGTGCCAGCAGCTTAGGGGGGCAGGTCAATCAGCCCCAGCATTTT
NA,TRBD2,TRBJ2-5,TRBV5-4,CASSPLAGLGGETQYF,TGTGCCAGCAGCCCGCTAGCGGGACTAGGGGGGGAGACCCAGTACTTC
NA,TRBD2,TRBJ2-7,TRBV7-2,CASSLSGTKTYEQYF,TGTGCCAGCAGCTTATCCGGGACTAAAACCTACGAGCAGTACTTC
few,NA,TRBJ1-1,TRBV25-1,CASSEQVTTEAFF,TGTGCCAGCAGTGAACAGGTTACCACTGAAGCTTTCTTT
NA,NA,TRBJ2-1,TRBV15,CATSPGNNEQFF,TGTGCCACCAGCCCAGGGAACAATGAGCAGTTCTTC
NA,NA,TRBJ2-5,TRBV4-2,CASSQDREKTQYF,TGTGCCAGCAGCCAAGATCGTGAAAAGACCCAGTACTTC
NA,NA,TRBJ1-5,TRBV19,CASTTEGNQPQHF,TGTGCCAGTACCACGGAGGGGAATCAGCCCCAGCATTTT
NA,NA,TRBJ2-7,TRBV28,CASSPGRVESYEQYF,TGTGCCAGCAGCCCCGGACGGGTCGAATCCTACGAGCAGTACTTC
NA,TRBD1,TRBJ2-7,TRBV6-5,CASRTNRGIGYEQYF,TGTGCCAGCAGAACGAACAGGGGAATTGGATACGAGCAGTACTTC
NA,NA,TRBJ2-7,TRBV4-1,CASSPGVDPYEQYF,TGCGCCAGCAGCCCAGGGGTGGATCCCTACGAGCAGTACTTC
NA,NA,TRBJ1-2,TRBV2,CASSELPRDLYGYTF,TGTGCCAGCAGTGAATTGCCCCGGGACCTCTATGGCTACACCTTC
NA,TRBD1,TRBJ1-4,TRBV10-3,CAISNVKGGTNEKLFF,TGTGCCATCAGCAACGTGAAAGGGGGCACTAATGAAAAACTGTTTTTT
NA,NA,TRBJ2-7,TRBV5-1,CASSLSATTSYEQYF,TGCGCCAGCAGCTTGTCGGCTACGACTTCCTACGAGCAGTACTTC
few,NA,TRBJ1-2,TRBV4-1,CASSRAPLRDGYTF,TGCGCCAGCAGCCGAGCCCCTCTTCGCGATGGCTACACCTTC
NA,NA,TRBJ1-6,TRBV12-5,CASGLIPGTLYNSPLHF,TGTGCTAGTGGTTTGATTCCGGGGACTCTCTATAATTCACCCCTCCACTTT